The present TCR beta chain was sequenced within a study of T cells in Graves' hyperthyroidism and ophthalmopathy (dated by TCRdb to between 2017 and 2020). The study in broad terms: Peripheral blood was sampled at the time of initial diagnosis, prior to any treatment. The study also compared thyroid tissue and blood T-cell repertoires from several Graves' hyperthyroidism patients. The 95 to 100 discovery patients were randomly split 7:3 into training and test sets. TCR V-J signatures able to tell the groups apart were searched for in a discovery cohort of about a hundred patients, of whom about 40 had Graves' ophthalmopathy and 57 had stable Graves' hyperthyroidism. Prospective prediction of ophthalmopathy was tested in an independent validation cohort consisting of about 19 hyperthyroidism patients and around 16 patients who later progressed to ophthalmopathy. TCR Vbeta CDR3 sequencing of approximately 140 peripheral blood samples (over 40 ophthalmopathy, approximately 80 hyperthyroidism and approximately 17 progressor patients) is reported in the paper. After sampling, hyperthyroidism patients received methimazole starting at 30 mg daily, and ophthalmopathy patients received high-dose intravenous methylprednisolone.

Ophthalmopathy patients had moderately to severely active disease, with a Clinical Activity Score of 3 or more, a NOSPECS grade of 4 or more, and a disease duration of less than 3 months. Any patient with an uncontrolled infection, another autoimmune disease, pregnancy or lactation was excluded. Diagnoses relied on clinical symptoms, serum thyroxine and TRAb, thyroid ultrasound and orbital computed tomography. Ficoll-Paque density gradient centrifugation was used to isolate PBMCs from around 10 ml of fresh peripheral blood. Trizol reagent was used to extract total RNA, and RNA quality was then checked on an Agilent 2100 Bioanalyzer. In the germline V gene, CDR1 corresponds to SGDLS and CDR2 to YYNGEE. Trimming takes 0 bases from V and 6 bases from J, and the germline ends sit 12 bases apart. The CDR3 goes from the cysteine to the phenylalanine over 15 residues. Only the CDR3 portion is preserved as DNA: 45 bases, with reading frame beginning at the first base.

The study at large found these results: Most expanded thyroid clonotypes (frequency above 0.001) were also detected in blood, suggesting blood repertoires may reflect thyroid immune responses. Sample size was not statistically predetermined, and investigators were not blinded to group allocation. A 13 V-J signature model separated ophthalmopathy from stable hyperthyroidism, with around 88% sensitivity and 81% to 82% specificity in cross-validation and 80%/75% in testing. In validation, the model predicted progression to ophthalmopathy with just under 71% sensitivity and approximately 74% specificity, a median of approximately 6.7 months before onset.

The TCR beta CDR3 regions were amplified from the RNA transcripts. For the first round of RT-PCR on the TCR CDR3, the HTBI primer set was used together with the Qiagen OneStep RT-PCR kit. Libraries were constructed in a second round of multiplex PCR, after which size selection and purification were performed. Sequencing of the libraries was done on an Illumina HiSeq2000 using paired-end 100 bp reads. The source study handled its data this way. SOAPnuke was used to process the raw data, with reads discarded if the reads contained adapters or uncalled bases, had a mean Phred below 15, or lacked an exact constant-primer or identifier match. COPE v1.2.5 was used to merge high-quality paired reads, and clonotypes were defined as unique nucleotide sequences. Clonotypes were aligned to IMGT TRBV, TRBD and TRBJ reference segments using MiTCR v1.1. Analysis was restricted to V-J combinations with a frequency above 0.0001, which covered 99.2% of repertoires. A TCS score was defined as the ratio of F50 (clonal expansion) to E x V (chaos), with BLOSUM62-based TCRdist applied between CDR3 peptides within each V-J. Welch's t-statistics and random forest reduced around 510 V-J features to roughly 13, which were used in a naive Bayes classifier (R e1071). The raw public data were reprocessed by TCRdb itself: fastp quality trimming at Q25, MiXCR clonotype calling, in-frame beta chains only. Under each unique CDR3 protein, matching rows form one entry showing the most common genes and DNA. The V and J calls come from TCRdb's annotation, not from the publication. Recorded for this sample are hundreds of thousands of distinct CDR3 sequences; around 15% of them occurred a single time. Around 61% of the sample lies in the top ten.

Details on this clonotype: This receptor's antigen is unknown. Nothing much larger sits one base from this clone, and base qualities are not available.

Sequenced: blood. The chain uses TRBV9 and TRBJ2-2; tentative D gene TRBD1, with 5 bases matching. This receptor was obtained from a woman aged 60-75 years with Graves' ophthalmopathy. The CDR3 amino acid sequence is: CASSVAPTGPGELFF. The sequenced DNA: TGTGCCAGCAGCGTAGCCCCAACAGGACCCGGGGAGCTGTTTTTT.